These 20 T cell receptor beta chains originate from one sample sequenced in a study of OX40 agonist ivuxolimab in advanced cancers. Library method: the immunoSEQ multiplex PCR assay. In its TCRdb copy, this immuneACCESS table keeps in-frame sequences only and misses some clones. Where compared with another copy, unresolved V genes explain less than half of these, and the others have no known cause. The sample yields about 96,000 clones; about 90% were counted once. The ten largest clones take up 1.5% to 2% of the sample. The sequencing used CD4+ or CD8+ T cells sorted from blood, collected in a trial of the OX40 agonist ivuxolimab. These receptors all stem from an adult with an advanced solid tumor such as melanoma, head and neck, liver or kidney cancer.

The chain employs TRBV9 and TRBJ2-7; D is undetermined. Per germline, CDR1 SGDLS and CDR2 YYNGEE. Trimming cost V 2 bases and J 3 bases, with 15 bases left between them. The length of the CDR3 is 15 residues. The CDR3 loop is CASSVGPEEDYEQYF. The CDR3 DNA reads TGTGCCAGCAGCGTCGGACCGGAAGAGGACTACGAGCAGTACTTC. The full variable domain, completed using reference TRBV9 and TRBJ2-7, is DSGVTQTPKHLITATGQRVTLRCSPRSGDLSVYWYQQSLDQGLQFLIQYYNGEERAKGNILERFSAQQFPDLHSELNLSSLELGDSALYFCASSVGPEEDYEQYFGPGTRLTVT.

The rearrangement uses TRBV5-6 and TRBJ1-1; possibly TRBD1 for D (5 bases). Between the trimmed V and J ends, which lost 0 bases and 5 bases, there was a span of 17 bases. Germline CDR1 SGHDT, CDR2 YYEEEE. This CDR3 comprises 16 residues. The DNA of the CDR3 is TGTGCCAGCAGCTTGGTTTATCTCCAGGGACTAACTGAAGCTTTCTTT. It codes for CASSLVYLQGLTEAFF.

The V gene is TRBV5-4, the J gene TRBJ1-2; 9 nucleotides line up with TRBD1. Germline CDR1 reads SGHNT; CDR2 reads YYREEE (reference sequence). J gave up 4 bases and V 4 bases, and 5 bases lay outside the gene matches. The CDR3 length is 14 residues. The CDR3 nucleotides read TGTGCCAGCAGCCCCGCGGACAGGGGCTATGGCTACACCTTC. This codes for CASSPADRGYGYTF.

The genes are TRBV5-1 and TRBJ1-4; the D gene is possibly TRBD1 (6 bases). Between the trimmed V and J ends, which lost 4 bases and 3 bases, there was a span of 16 bases. Germline CDR1 reads SGHRS; CDR2 reads YFSETQ. The CDR3 has 16 residues. CDR3 in amino acids: CASSQIPGQSNEKLFF. The CDR3 DNA reads TGCGCCAGCAGCCAGATTCCTGGACAGTCTAATGAAAAACTGTTTTTT. The full variable domain, rest sourced from reference TRBV5-1 and TRBJ1-4, is KAGVTQTPRYLIKTRGQQVTLSCSPISGHRSVSWYQQTPGQGLQFLFEYFSETQRNKGNFPGRFSGRQFSNSRSEMNVSTLELGDSALYLCASSQIPGQSNEKLFFGSGTQLSVL.

This clone occurred once. At one of its ends the junction is not consistent with the germline gene, which may arise from a read error. The V and J genes are TRBV7-7 and TRBJ2-5; 8 nucleotides align to TRBD2. Germline CDR1 and CDR2: SSHAT and FNYEAQ (reference sequence). This CDR3 is built from 13 residues. As DNA, the CDR3 is TGTGCTAGCAGCGGACTAGCCTCGGGGACCCAGTACTTC. This translates into CASSGLASGTQYF.

The chain links TRBV19 to TRBJ2-5, with TRBD1 as a possible D gene (6 bases). The length of the CDR3 is 13 residues. Trimming removed 5 bases at V and 5 bases at J, with 12 bases between. Germline V gives CDR1 LNHDA, CDR2 SQIVND (reference sequence). The CDR3 loop reads CASSLQGAETQYF. The CDR3 DNA follows: TGTGCCAGTAGTCTACAGGGCGCGGAGACCCAGTACTTC.

This sequence joins TRBV4-3 and TRBJ2-1; D possibly corresponds to TRBD2 (7 bases). In germline, CDR1 is LGHNA, CDR2 YSLEER. This CDR3 is 16 amino acids long. V gave up 1 base and J gave up 8 bases, with 18 bases separating them. The CDR3 sequence is CASSQVWQGRVDEQFF. The CDR3 coding sequence is TGCGCCAGCAGCCAAGTTTGGCAGGGGAGGGTTGATGAGCAGTTCTTC.

CDR3 sequence: CASSDLSSYNEQFF. The CDR3 nucleotides read TGCGCCAGCAGTGACCTATCCTCCTACAATGAGCAGTTCTTC. This sequence joins TRBV5-1 and TRBJ2-1; D is undetermined. Germline V gives CDR1 SGHRS, CDR2 YFSETQ. V was trimmed by 5 bases and J by 0 bases, leaving 9 bases between them. The CDR3 has 14 residues.

This chain joins TRBV10-1 and TRBJ2-7; the D gene is possibly TRBD1 (5 bases). This CDR3 has 11 residues. Germline CDR1 is WNHNN and CDR2 is SYGVQD (reference sequence). V lost 7 bases and J 6 bases, leaving 10 bases between the germline ends. In DNA, the CDR3 is TGCGCCAGCATTGGAAGGGGCGAGCAGTACTTC. It translates to CASIGRGEQYF.

This sequence joins TRBV7-2 and TRBJ2-5; D possibly corresponds to TRBD1 (5 bases). Trimming removed 3 bases at V and 3 bases at J, with 8 bases between. The germline gives CDR1 SGHTA, CDR2 FQGNSA. The CDR3 has 13 amino acids. The CDR3 DNA follows: TGTGCCAGCAGCTTCCAAGGGGAAGAGACCCAGTACTTC. Translating gives CASSFQGEETQYF.

This clone was counted once. The chain employs TRBV28 and TRBJ2-7; D gene uncertain. Trimming left V 3 bases short and J 6 bases short, with 9 bases between. The germline gives CDR1 MDHEN, CDR2 SYDVKM. The CDR3 runs 12 residues. The CDR3 region is CASSLVSGEQYF. CDR3 nucleotides: TGTGCCAGCAGTTTGGTTTCGGGCGAGCAGTACTTC. Full variable domain (outside the CDR3, taken from reference TRBV28 and TRBJ2-7): DVKVTQSSRYLVKRTGEKVFLECVQDMDHENMFWYRQDPGLGLRLIYFSYDVKMKEKGDIPEGYSVSREKKERFSLILESASTNQTSMYLCASSLVSGEQYFGPGTRLTVT.

The chain links TRBV2 to TRBJ1-5; TRBD1 aligns across 10 bases. CDR1 SNHLY and CDR2 FYNNEI come from the germline V gene. V lost 4 bases, J lost 6 bases, and 6 bases stayed unmatched. CDR3 length: 15 amino acids. The CDR3 DNA is TGTGCCAGCAGTGTCGGGACAGGGGAGGTTCAGCCCCAGCATTTT. Residues: CASSVGTGEVQPQHF. The full variable domain, completed using reference TRBV2 and TRBJ1-5, is EPEVTQTPSHQVTQMGQEVILRCVPISNHLYFYWYRQILGQKVEFLVSFYNNEISEKSEIFDDQFSVERPDGSNFTLKIRSTKLEDSAMYFCASSVGTGEVQPQHFGDGTRLSIL.

J is TRBJ2-1 and V is TRBV7-2; 11 nucleotides align to TRBD2. The CDR3 runs to 15 residues. Germline lookup yields CDR1 SGHTA and CDR2 FQGNSA. J was trimmed by 7 bases and V by 5 bases; bases with no gene match: 7. The CDR3 protein is CASSHTSGSVNEQFF. CDR3 DNA sequence: TGTGCCAGCAGCCACACTAGCGGGAGTGTTAATGAGCAGTTCTTC.

This clone was found a few times. The chain couples TRBV2 to TRBJ1-1; tentatively, D is TRBD1 (6 bases). Germline assignment: CDR1 SNHLY and CDR2 FYNNEI. This CDR3 is 13 amino acids long. Trimming took 7 bases from V and 4 from J, leaving 13 bases between them. The CDR3 coding sequence is TGTGCCAGCACCGGGGGCCTAACCACTGAAGCTTTCTTT. Residues: CASTGGLTTEAFF. The full variable domain, completed using reference TRBV2 and TRBJ1-1, is EPEVTQTPSHQVTQMGQEVILRCVPISNHLYFYWYRQILGQKVEFLVSFYNNEISEKSEIFDDQFSVERPDGSNFTLKIRSTKLEDSAMYFCASTGGLTTEAFFGQGTRLTVV.

The V gene is TRBV14, the J gene TRBJ2-7; 8 bases line up with TRBD1. V dropped 2 bases and J dropped 5; count of bases not matched to a gene: 2. Germline CDR1 SGHDN, CDR2 FVKESK. This CDR3 is 13 amino acids long. This chain's CDR3 is CASSQQGADEQYF. CDR3 sequence (DNA): TGTGCCAGCAGCCAACAGGGGGCCGACGAGCAGTACTTC.

As concerns this clone: Additional DNA sequences in this sample encode the identical CDR3. V gene TRBV7-9 combines with J gene TRBJ1-5; no clear D gene. The CDR3 loop spans 13 amino acids. The germline gives CDR1 SEHNR, CDR2 FQNEAQ (reference sequence). V was pared by 5 bases and J by 4 bases, with 9 bases between. Here the CDR3 DNA reads TGTGCCAGCAGCCTAACGGGGAATCAGCCCCAGCATTTT. Protein product: CASSLTGNQPQHF. The variable domain in full, with the rest retrieved from reference TRBV7-9 and TRBJ1-5, is DTGVSQNPRHKITKRGQNVTFRCDPISEHNRLYWYRQTLGQGPEFLTYFQNEAQLEKSRLLSDRFSAERPKGSFSTLEIQRTEQGDSAMYLCASSLTGNQPQHFGDGTRLSIL.

The J gene is TRBJ2-3, the V gene TRBV7-2; 10 nucleotides align to TRBD2. V dropped 5 bases and J dropped 7; count of bases not matched to a gene: 9. The CDR3 spans 15 residues. Per the germline V gene, CDR1 is SGHTA and CDR2 is FQGNSA. The CDR3 region has the DNA TGTGCCAGCAGCCTGGTGGCTAGCGGGAGACATACGCAGTATTTT. This codes for CASSLVASGRHTQYF.

This chain links TRBV9 with TRBJ2-1; no clear D. Germline-derived CDR1 and CDR2 are SGDLS and YYNGEE. The CDR3 consists of 16 residues. The V end lost 4 bases, the J end lost 4 bases, and 18 bases lay between the germline ends. The CDR3 DNA reads TGTGCCAGCAGCCGCACGACAAGGACGGATTACAATGAGCAGTTCTTC. This translates into CASSRTTRTDYNEQFF. The full variable domain, rest sourced from reference TRBV9 and TRBJ2-1, is DSGVTQTPKHLITATGQRVTLRCSPRSGDLSVYWYQQSLDQGLQFLIQYYNGEERAKGNILERFSAQQFPDLHSELNLSSLELGDSALYFCASSRTTRTDYNEQFFGPGTRLTVL.

The chain links TRBV11-2 to TRBJ2-7; TRBD2 matches at 13 bases. The V and J ends lost 6 bases and 0 bases, in that order; junction bases with no gene match: 11. The CDR3 extends over 18 amino acids. CDR1 SGHAT and CDR2 FQNNGV come from the germline V gene. The CDR3 sequence is CASRQPGLAGLLSYEQYF. The DNA of the CDR3 is TGTGCCAGCAGGCAACCGGGACTAGCGGGGCTCCTCTCCTACGAGCAGTACTTC.

The chain couples TRBV23-1 to TRBJ2-5; 14 bases agree with TRBD2. TRBV23-1 is classed as an ORF, of uncertain function. The CDR3 is 17 amino acids. V lost 3 bases and J lost 3; bases outside the gene matches: 6. Here the CDR3 reads CASSHHRGLAGEETQYF. The CDR3 DNA sequence: TGCGCCAGCAGTCACCACAGGGGACTAGCGGGGGAAGAGACCCAGTACTTC.